This TCR beta chain was profiled in a study of shared clonotypes between healthy human individuals. Across the study: In total, the donors were a couple of women and a few men aged 18 to 49. Per donor, CD8 memory used one plate, CD8 naive used two, CD4 memory used three and CD4 naive used three.

Assay: immunoSEQ multiplex PCR; the TCRdb copy retains only in-frame clones and omits some. This table has around 2.1 million clones, 90% to 97% appearing once. Whole-study results and caveats: Rarefaction showed that sequencing of sorted subsets was incomplete (despite large depth).

About this clone: Its antigen is unknown. The sample holds other DNA sequences that translate to the same CDR3.

Germline assignment: CDR1 SGHRS and CDR2 YFSETQ. The CDR3 loop spans 12 amino acids. V dropped 1 base and J dropped 6 bases, with 7 bases sitting between them. The rearrangement links TRBV5-1 to TRBJ1-2, with D maybe TRBD1 (6 bases). The clonotype originates from a young man in good health. The sequencing sample was made of naive CD4+ T cells sorted from blood. Regarding subset: CD45RA+ positively selected. The CDR3 coding sequence is TGCGCCAGCAGCTTGCAGGGGAATGGCTACACCTTC. It codes for CASSLQGNGYTF.